This record concerns one TCR beta chain sequence. Its antigen is currently unknown. The method was immunoSEQ multiplex PCR; TCRdb's version includes in-frame clones alone and lacks a portion of them. The sample shows approximately 110,000 clones, 80% to 95% of them seen only once. This sample was taken from a study of T cell repertoires and HLA-DP antigens. Study summary: Transduced HeLa cells presented HLA-DP to CD4+ T cells. Versus self, one alloantigen differed at one groove amino acid, the other at about 10. General study points: Sorted CD137+ cells had clonality around 0.39 against both alloantigens, versus 0.03 to 0.05 pre-culture. Antigen presentation used HeLa cells, with total CD4+ cells responding.

The V gene's germline CDR1 is SGHDN and CDR2 FVKESK. The J segment lost 2 bases and the V segment lost 4 bases, leaving 12 bases of the junction unmatched. This CDR3 has 17 residues. Sequences were obtained from CD4+ T cells from PBMCs. The chain employs TRBV14 and TRBJ2-3, with 7 bases lining up with TRBD2. The TCR comes from a young woman in good health and CMV-seronegative. The DNA of the CDR3 is TGTGCCAGCAGCCCAGGGTCGCTAGCGGAGGACACAGATACGCAGTATTTT. Protein sequence: CASSPGSLAEDTDTQYF.